These 2 T cell receptor beta chains came from one sample sequenced in a study of blood T cell dynamics during melanoma immunotherapy. Using immunoSEQ multiplex PCR, the repertoire was profiled, and TCRdb retains in-frame clones only, with some absent. The sample has more than 10,000 clones; around 91% are singletons. Time point noted: week 3, after first cycle of checkpoint inhibitor. The input for sequencing was effector memory CD8+ T cells from blood, taken from a patient treated with checkpoint blockade. These receptors were obtained from a human donor with melanoma.

The V and J genes are TRBV9 and TRBJ2-5; D is possibly TRBD2 (5 bases). Trimming stripped 0 bases from V and 11 bases from J, with 11 bases between. CDR1 and CDR2 from the germline V gene are SGDLS and YYNGEE. The CDR3 runs to 12 residues. In DNA, the CDR3 is TGTGCCAGCAGCGTAGTGGGTGGGGAGCAGTACTTC. It encodes CASSVVGGEQYF.

The CDR3, as DNA: TGTGCCAGTAGTATAGGCGTGACTAGCGCGAATGAGCAGTTCTTC. Translated, it gives CASSIGVTSANEQFF. V usage is TRBV19 and J usage is TRBJ2-1, with 8 bases that match TRBD2. Germline CDR1 reads LNHDA; CDR2 reads SQIVND (reference sequence). This CDR3 has 15 residues. With 1 base clipped from V and 7 bases from J, the junction kept 6 bases outside the gene matches.